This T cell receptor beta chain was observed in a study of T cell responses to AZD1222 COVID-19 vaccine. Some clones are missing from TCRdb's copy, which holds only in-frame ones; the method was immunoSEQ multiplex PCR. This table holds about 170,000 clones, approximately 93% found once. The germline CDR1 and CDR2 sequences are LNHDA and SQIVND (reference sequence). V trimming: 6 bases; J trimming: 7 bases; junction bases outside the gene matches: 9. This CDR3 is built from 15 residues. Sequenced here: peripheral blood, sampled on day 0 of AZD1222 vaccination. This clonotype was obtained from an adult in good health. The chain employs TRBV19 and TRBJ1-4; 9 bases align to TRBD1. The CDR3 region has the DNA TGTGCCAGTAGCCCCGGGACAGGGTGGAGTGAAAAACTGTTTTTT. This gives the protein CASSPGTGWSEKLFF.